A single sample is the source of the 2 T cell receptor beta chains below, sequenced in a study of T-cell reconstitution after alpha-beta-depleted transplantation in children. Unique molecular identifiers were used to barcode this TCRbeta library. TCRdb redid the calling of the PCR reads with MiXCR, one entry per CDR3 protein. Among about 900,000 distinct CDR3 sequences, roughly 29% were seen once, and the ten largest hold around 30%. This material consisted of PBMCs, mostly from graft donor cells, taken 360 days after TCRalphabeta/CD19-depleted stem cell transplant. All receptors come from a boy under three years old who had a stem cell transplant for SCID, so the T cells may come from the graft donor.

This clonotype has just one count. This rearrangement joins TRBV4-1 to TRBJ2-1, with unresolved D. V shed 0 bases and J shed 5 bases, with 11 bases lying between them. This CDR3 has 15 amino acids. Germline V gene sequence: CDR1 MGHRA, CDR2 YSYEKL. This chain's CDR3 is CASSQEMGSHNEQFF. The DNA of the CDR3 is TGCGCCAGCAGCCAAGAGATGGGGTCCCACAATGAGCAGTTCTTC.

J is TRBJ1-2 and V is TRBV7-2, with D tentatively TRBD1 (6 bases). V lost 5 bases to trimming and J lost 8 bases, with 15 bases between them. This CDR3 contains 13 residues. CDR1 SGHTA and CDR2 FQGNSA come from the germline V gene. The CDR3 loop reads CASSTTGAYGYTF. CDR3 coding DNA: TGTGCCAGCAGCACGACAGGTGCTTACGGCTACACCTTC. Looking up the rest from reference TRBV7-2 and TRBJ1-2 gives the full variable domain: GAGVSQSPSNKVTEKGKDVELRCDPISGHTALYWYRQSLGQGLEFLIYFQGNSAPDKSGLPSDRFSAERTGGSVSTLTIQRTQQEDSAVYLCASSTTGAYGYTFGSGTRLTVV.